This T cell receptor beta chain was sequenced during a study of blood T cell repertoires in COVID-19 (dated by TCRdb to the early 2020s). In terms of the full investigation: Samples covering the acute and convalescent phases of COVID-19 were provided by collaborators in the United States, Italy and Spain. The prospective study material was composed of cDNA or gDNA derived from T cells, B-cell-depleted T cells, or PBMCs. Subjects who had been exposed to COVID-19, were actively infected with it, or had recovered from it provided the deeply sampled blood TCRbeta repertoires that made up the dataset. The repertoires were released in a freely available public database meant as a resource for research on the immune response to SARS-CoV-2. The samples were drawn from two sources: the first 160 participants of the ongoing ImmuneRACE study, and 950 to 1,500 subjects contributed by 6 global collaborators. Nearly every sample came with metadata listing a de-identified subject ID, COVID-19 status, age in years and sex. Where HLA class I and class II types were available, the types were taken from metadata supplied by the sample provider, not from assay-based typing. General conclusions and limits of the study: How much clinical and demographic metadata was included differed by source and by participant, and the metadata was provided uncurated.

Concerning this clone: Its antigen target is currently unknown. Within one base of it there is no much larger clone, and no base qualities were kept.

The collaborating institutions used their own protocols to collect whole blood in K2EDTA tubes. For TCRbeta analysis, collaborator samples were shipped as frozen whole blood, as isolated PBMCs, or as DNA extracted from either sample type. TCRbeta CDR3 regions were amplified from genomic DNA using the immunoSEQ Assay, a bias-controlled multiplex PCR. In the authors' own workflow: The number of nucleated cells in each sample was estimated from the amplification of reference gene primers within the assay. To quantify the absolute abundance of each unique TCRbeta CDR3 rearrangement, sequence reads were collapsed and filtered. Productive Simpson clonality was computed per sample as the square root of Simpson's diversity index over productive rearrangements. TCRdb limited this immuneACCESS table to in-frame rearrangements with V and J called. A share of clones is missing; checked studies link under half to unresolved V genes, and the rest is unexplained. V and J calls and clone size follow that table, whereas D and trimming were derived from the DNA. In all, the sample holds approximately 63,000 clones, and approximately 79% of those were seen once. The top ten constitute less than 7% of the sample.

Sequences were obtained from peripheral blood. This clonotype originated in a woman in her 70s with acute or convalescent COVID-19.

The sequence in DNA is TGTGCCAGCTCACCCGCCCCACAGACGACCGGGGAGCTGTTTTTT. This is translated as CASSPAPQTTGELFF. The receptor chain draws on TRBV18 and TRBJ2-2, with no confident D gene call. The junction shows trimming of 3 bases on V and 5 bases on J, plus 13 bases between the germline ends. The CDR3, from cysteine to phenylalanine, totals 15 residues. Only the CDR3 region is kept as DNA, spanning 45 bases read in frame from base 1. According to the germline V gene, CDR1 reads KGHSH and CDR2 reads LQKENI.